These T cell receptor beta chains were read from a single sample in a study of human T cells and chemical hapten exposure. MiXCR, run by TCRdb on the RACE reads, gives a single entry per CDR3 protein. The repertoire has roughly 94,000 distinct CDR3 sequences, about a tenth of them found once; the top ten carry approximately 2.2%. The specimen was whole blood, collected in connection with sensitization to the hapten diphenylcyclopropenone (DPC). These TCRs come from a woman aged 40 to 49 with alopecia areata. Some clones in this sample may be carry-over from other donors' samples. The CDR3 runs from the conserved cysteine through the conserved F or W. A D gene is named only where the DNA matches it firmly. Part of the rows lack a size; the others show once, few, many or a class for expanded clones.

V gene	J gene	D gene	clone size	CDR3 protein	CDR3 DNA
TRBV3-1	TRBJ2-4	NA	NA	CASRFQGADIQYF	TGTGCCAGCAGATTCCAGGGCGCGGACATTCAGTACTTC
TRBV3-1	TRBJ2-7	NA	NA	CASSREGPYEQYF	TGTGCCAGCAGCCGAGAGGGACCCTACGAGCAGTACTTC
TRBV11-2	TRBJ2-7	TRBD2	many	CASSFGGSSGSYEQYF	TGTGCCAGCAGCTTCGGGGGGTCTAGCGGGAGCTACGAGCAGTACTTC
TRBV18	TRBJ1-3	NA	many	CASSGGTLDPGNTIYF	TGTGCCAGCTCAGGCGGGACCTTGGACCCTGGAAACACCATATATTTT
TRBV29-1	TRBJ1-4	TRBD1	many	CSAAGGAEKLFF	TGCAGCGCCGCAGGGGGCGCGGAAAAACTGTTTTTT
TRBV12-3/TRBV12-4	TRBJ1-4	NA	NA	CASSLGATNEKLFF	TGTGCCAGCAGTTTGGGCGCAACTAATGAAAAACTGTTTTTT
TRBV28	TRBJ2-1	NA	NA	CASSLISGSANEQFF	TGTGCCAGCAGCCTCATCTCGGGGAGCGCCAATGAGCAGTTCTTC
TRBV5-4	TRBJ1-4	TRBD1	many	CASSLAPGQGAEKLFF	TGTGCCAGCAGCTTGGCCCCCGGACAGGGGGCTGAAAAACTGTTTTTT
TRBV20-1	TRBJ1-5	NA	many	CSANEHGNQPQHF	TGCAGTGCTAACGAACACGGCAATCAGCCCCAGCATTTT
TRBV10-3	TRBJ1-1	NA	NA	CAIKAGMNTEAFF	TGTGCCATCAAGGCAGGCATGAACACTGAAGCTTTCTTT
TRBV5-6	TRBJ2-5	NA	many	CASSLGLTNPQETQYF	TGTGCCAGCAGCTTGGGGCTTACGAACCCACAAGAGACCCAGTACTTC
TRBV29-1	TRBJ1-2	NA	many	CSVEEMVPKARVNYGYTF	TGCAGCGTTGAAGAAATGGTCCCTAAGGCCAGAGTCAACTATGGCTACACCTTC
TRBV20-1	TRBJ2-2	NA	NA	CSAPIAGELFF	TGCAGTGCCCCGATTGCCGGGGAGCTGTTTTTT
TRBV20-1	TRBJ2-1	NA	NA	CSARVLLAQSYNEQFF	TGCAGTGCTAGAGTCCTTCTAGCCCAATCCTACAATGAGCAGTTCTTC
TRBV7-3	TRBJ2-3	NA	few	CASSLDPATDTQYF	TGTGCCAGCAGCTTAGATCCCGCGACAGATACGCAGTATTTT
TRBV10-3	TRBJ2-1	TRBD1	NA	CAISDGQGYNEQFF	TGTGCCATCAGTGACGGACAGGGGTACAATGAGCAGTTCTTC
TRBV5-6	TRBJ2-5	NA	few	CASSWGQGKETQYF	TGTGCCAGCAGCTGGGGGCAGGGGAAAGAGACCCAGTACTTC
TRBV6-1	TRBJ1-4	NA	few	CASSVSGDEKLFF	TGTGCCAGCAGTGTGAGTGGGGATGAAAAACTGTTTTTT
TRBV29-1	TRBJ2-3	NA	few	CSAAWGDSGTDTQYF	TGCAGCGCCGCGTGGGGGGATTCTGGCACAGATACGCAGTATTTT
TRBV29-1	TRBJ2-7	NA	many	CSVATSIYEQYF	TGCAGCGTCGCCACAAGCATCTACGAGCAGTACTTC
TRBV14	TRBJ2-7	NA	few	CASSQRGLMDEQYF	TGTGCCAGCAGCCAAAGGGGGTTGATGGACGAGCAGTACTTC
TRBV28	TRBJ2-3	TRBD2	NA	CASSLVAGGNTDTQYF	TGTGCCAGCAGTTTAGTTGCGGGAGGAAACACAGATACGCAGTATTTT
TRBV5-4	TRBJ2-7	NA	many	CASSFGVGYEQYF	TGTGCCAGCAGCTTCGGGGTCGGTTACGAGCAGTACTTC
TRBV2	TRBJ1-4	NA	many	CASSSNLRQASGEKLFF	TGTGCCAGCAGCTCAAATCTTAGACAGGCGTCAGGTGAAAAACTGTTTTTT
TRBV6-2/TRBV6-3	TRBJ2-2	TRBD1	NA	CASSPSRDRDITGELFF	TGTGCCAGCAGCCCTTCACGGGACAGGGACATCACCGGGGAGCTGTTTTTT
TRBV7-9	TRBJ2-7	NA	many	CATPKGEAPHEQYF	TGTGCCACCCCGAAGGGGGAGGCCCCCCACGAGCAGTACTTC
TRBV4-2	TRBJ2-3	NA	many	CASSQEGAGTDTQYF	TGTGCCAGCAGCCAAGAGGGCGCCGGCACAGATACGCAGTATTTT